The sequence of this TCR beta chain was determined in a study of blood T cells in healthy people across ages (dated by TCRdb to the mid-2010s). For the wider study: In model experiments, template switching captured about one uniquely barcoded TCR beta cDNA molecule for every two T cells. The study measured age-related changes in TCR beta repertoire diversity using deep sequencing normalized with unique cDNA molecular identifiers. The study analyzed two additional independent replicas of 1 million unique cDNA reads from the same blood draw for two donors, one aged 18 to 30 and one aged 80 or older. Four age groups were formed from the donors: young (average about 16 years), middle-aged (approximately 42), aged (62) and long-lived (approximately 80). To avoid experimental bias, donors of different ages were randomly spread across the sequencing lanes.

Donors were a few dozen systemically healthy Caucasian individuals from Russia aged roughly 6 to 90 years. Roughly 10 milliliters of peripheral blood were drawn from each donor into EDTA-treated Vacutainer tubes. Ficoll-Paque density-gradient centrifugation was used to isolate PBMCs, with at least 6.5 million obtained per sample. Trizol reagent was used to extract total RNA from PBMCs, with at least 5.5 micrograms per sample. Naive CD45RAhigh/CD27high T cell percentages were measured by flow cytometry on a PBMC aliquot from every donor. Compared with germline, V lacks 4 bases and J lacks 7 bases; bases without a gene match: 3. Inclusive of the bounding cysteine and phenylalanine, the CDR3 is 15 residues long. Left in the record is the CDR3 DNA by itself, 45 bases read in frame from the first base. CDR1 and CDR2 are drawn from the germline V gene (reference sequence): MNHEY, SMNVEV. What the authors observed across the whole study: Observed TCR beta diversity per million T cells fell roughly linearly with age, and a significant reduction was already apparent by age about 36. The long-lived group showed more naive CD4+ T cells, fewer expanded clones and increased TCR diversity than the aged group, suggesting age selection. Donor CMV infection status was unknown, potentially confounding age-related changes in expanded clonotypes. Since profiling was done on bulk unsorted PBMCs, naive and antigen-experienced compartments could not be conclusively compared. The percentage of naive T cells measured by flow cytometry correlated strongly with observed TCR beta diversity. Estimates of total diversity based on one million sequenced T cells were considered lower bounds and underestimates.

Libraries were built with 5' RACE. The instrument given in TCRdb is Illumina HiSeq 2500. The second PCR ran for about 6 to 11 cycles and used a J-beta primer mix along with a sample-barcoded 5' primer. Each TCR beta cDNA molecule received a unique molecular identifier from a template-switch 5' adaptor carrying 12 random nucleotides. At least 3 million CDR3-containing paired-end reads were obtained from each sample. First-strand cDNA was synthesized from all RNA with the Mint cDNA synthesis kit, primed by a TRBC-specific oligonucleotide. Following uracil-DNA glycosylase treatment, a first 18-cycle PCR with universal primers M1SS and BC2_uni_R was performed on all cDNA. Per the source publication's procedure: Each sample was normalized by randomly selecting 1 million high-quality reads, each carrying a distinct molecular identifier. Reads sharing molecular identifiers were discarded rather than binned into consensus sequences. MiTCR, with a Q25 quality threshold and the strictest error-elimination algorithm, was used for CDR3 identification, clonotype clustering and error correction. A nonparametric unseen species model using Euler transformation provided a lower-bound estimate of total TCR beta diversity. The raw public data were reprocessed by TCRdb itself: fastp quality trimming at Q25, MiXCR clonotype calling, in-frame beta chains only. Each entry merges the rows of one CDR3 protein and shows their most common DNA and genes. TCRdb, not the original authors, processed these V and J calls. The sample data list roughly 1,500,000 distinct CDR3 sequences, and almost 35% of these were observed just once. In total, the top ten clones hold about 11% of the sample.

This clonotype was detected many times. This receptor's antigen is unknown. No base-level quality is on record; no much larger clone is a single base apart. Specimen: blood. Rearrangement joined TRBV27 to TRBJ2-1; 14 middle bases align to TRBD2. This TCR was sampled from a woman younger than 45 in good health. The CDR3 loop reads CASSSGTSGRNEQFF. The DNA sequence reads TGTGCCAGCAGTTCCGGGACTAGCGGGAGAAATGAGCAGTTCTTC.